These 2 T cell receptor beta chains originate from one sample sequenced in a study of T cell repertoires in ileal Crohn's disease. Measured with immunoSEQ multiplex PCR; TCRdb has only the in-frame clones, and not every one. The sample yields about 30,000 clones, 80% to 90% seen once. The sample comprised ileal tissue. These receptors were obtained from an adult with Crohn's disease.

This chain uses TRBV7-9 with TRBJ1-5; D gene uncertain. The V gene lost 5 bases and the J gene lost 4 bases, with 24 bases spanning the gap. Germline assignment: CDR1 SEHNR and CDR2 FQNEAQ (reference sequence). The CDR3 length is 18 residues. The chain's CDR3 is CASSRGILGSPSNQPQHF. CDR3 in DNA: TGTGCCAGCAGCCGGGGAATCTTGGGGTCTCCTTCGAATCAGCCCCAGCATTTT.

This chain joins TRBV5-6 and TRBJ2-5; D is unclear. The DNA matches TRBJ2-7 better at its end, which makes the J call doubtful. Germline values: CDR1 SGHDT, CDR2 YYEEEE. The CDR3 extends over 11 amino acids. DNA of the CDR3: TGTGCCAGCAGGCGTTACTACGAGCAGTACTTC. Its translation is CASRRYYEQYF.